These 25 T cell receptor delta chains were sequenced from one sample in a study of gamma delta lymphoproliferative disorders and STAT genes. The receptor sequences were amplified from genomic DNA of peripheral blood mononuclear cells. TCRdb re-called the multiplex PCR reads with CATT. Of some 1,200 delta-chain clones detected, under 2.5% appear once; the ten largest clones hold 70% to 90%. The sample taken for sequencing was blood. The origin of the receptors is a human donor in good health.

This clone was seen only a few times. The protein in TCRdb stems from a much larger clone and differs at residue 3 from this DNA's translation, likely a read error; here the protein is translated from the DNA. The J gene is TRDJ1, the V gene TRDV3; TRDD3 is a possible D gene (8 bases). This CDR3 has 16 amino acids. The V gene lost 5 bases and the J gene lost 3 bases, with 25 bases spanning the gap. Germline V gene data show CDR1 as TVYSNPD and CDR2 as GDNSRS (reference sequence). DNA for the CDR3: TGTGCCCTTGTTGTTCCTACTGGGGGGATTGCCGATAAACTCATCTTT. Its protein is CALVVPTGGIADKLIF.

This clone was found a few times. TCRdb's listed protein matches a much larger clone and diverges from this DNA's translation at residue 15, likely through a read error; the protein shown comes from the DNA. V and J are TRDV3 and TRDJ1, with 10 bases identical to TRDD3. Per the germline V gene, CDR1 is TVYSNPD and CDR2 is GDNSRS (reference sequence). The CDR3 has 16 amino acids. CDR3: CAFSAWGIEVTDKLTF. DNA of the CDR3: TGTGCCTTCTCTGCCTGGGGGATAGAAGTCACCGATAAACTCACCTTT.

As regards this clone: The TCRdb record carries a much larger clone's protein, which differs from this DNA's translation at residue 16; a read error is the likely cause, and the protein listed here is the DNA translation. The chain employs TRDV1 and TRDJ1; D might be TRDD2 (7 bases). The CDR3 sequence is 26 residues long. V gave up 1 base and J gave up 0 bases, with 42 bases separating them. The V gene's germline CDR1 is TSWWSYY and CDR2 QGS. The CDR3 coding sequence is TGTGCTCTTGGGGAACCTCCTTTCCTACAGCTTCCTTTCTGGGGAAACTGGACAAAGTACACCGATAAACTCATCTTT. Its protein product is CALGEPPFLQLPFWGNWTKYTDKLIF.

This clone has a handful of counts. TCRdb attributes to this sequence the protein of a much larger clone, which differs from the DNA translation at residue 3; a read error is likely, and the protein displayed is translated from the DNA. The chain carries TRDV1 and TRDJ1; TRDD3 matches 8 bases. CDR3 length equals 23 residues. Germline CDR1 TSWWSYY, CDR2 QGS. As DNA, the CDR3 is TGTGCTCCTGGGGAACTAAGCAGGCGATCCCTTTACCTTACTGGGGGTTTAGGCCATAAACTCATCTTT. Translating gives CAPGELSRRSLYLTGGLGHKLIF.

A word on this clone: The TCRdb protein comes from a much larger clone and disagrees with this DNA's translation at residue 14, likely due to a read error; the protein given here is derived from the DNA. This chain links TRDV1 with TRDJ1, with D possibly matching TRDD3 (5 bases). Germline CDR1 reads TSWWSYY; CDR2 reads QGS. This CDR3 region has 21 residues. Trimming shortened V by 4 bases and J by 0 bases, and 30 bases separated the two germline ends. In DNA form, the CDR3 reads TGTGCTCTTGGGGGATACTCAGAGGGGCTCTCGTACTGGACGTACACCGATAAACTCATCTTT. Amino acids: CALGGYSEGLSYWTYTDKLIF.

For this clone: TCRdb's protein for this DNA is that of a much larger clone and differs from the translation at residue 14, likely a read error; the protein shown is the DNA translation. The CDR3: CALGEYGLPTETLEDTDKLIF. The CDR3 nucleotides read TGTGCTCTTGGGGAATATGGTCTTCCTACAGAAACGCTGGAGGACACCGATAAACTCATCTTT. V and J are TRDV1 and TRDJ1; 8 bases are shared with TRDD2. Germline trimming cut 2 bases from V and 0 bases from J; bases unmatched to any gene: 20. This CDR3 region has 21 residues. Germline lookup yields CDR1 TSWWSYY and CDR2 QGS.

This clone was seen more than once but under ten times. Translating this DNA gives a protein that differs at residue 7 from the TCRdb one, which belongs to a much larger clone; a read error is likely, and the protein shown is this translation. The rearrangement uses TRDV3 and TRDJ2, with D uncertain. The V and J ends lost 3 bases and 0 bases respectively, with 17 bases between them. Germline CDR1 reads TVYSNPD; CDR2 reads GDNSRS (reference sequence). There are 16 residues in the CDR3. In DNA, the CDR3 is TGTGCCTTCCTAGCCCCTGGCTACGCTTTGACAGCACAACTCTTCTTT. Protein sequence: CAFLAPGYALTAQLFF. Supplemented by reference TRDV3 and TRDJ2, the full variable domain reads CDKVTQSSPDQTVASGSEVVLLCTYDTVYSNPDLFWYRIRPDYSFQFVFYGDNSRSEGADFTQGRFSVKHILTQKAFHLVISPVRTEDSATYYCAFLAPGYALTAQLFFGKGTQLIVEP.

This clone was observed many times. It differs at one base from a far larger clone, so likely a read error. Additional DNA sequences in this sample encode the identical CDR3. The V and J genes are TRDV1 and TRDJ1; D perhaps matches TRDD3 (6 bases). Germline V gives CDR1 TSWWSYY, CDR2 QGS. The V end was cut by 9 bases, the J end by 11 bases, with 28 bases between. The CDR3 loop spans 15 amino acids. The CDR3 region is CALVQYWVPGSKLIF. In nucleotides, the CDR3 is TGTGCTCTAGTACAGTACTGGGTCCCCGGGTCTAAGCTCATCTTT.

There are a few counts of this clone. This sequence is one base from a far larger clone and is likely a read error. The DNA is omitted, as the CDR3 cannot be located on it reliably, and the CDR3 follows TCRdb's listing. The chain carries TRAV29/DV5 and TRDJ3. Germline V lookup: CDR1 NSMFDY, CDR2 ISSIKDK. Including both end residues, the CDR3 is 20 amino acids long. CDR3 region: CSVLLCSTLDTPWGTRQMFF.

About this clone: A read error is the likely source, as a far larger clone sits one nucleotide away. The same CDR3 can be traced to other DNA sequences in this sample. The genes are TRDV2 and TRDJ1, with TRDD3 matching over 8 bases. The germline V gene has CDR1 GEAIGNYY and CDR2 EKD. CDR3 size: 16 residues. Here the CDR3 reads CACDTAWGNHTDKLIF. For the CDR3, the DNA is TGTGCCTGTGACACGGCCTGGGGGAACCACACTGATAAACTCATCTTT.

V usage is TRDV1 and J usage is TRDJ1, with 12 bases fitting TRDD3. V lost 0 bases to trimming and J lost 1 base; unmatched junction nucleotides: 9. The germline CDR1 and CDR2 sequences are TSWWSYY and QGS. The CDR3 runs to 19 residues. Here the CDR3 DNA reads TGTGCTCTTGGGGAACTTTCCTACTGGGGGATACTTTGCACCGATAAACTCATCTTT. The encoded protein is CALGELSYWGILCTDKLIF.

This clone was counted only a few times. The protein given by TCRdb reflects a much larger clone and differs at residue 7 from this DNA's translation, likely from a read error; the protein shown is the DNA's translation. The rearrangement uses TRDV1 and TRDJ1, with a weak D call TRDD2 (6 bases). V was cut by 6 bases and J by 0 bases, with 26 bases left in between. The CDR3 extends over 19 amino acids. Germline V lookup: CDR1 TSWWSYY, CDR2 QGS. The chain's CDR3 is CALGVRCRIGILHTDKLIF. The CDR3 region has the DNA TGTGCTCTTGGTGTTCGTTGCCGGATTGGGATCCTACACACCGATAAACTCATCTTT.

A word on this clone: This may come from a read error, since a much larger clone is one base off. The CDR3 loop reads CALGDPGLPQPPYRGFFSDKLIF. The DNA for the CDR3 is TGTGCTCTTGGGGACCCCGGCCTTCCCCAGCCCCCGTACCGGGGGTTTTTTTCCGATAAACTCATCTTT. The chain is built from TRDV1 and TRDJ1; possible D gene TRDD2, 6 bases. With 3 bases removed from V and 3 bases from J, the gap between germline ends came to 38 bases. From germline, CDR1 is TSWWSYY and CDR2 QGS. The CDR3 loop spans 23 amino acids.

This clone was seen a handful of times. This DNA's translation and the protein TCRdb lists, from a much larger clone, do not match at residue 15, likely due to a read error; the protein shown is translated from the DNA. The V call is TRDV1, the J call TRDJ1, with a weak D call TRDD3 (6 bases). Per germline, CDR1 TSWWSYY and CDR2 QGS. The CDR3 runs to 21 residues. V was cut by 4 bases and J by 0 bases, with 30 bases left in between. The CDR3 is CALGGYSEGLSYWAHTDKLIF. The CDR3 DNA reads as TGTGCTCTTGGGGGATACTCAGAGGGGCTCTCGTACTGGGCGCACACCGATAAACTCATCTTT.

This clone has only a few counts. The protein TCRdb lists belongs to a much larger clone and differs from this DNA's translation at residue 5, which points to a read error; the protein shown is made from the DNA. The chain links TRDV1 to TRDJ1; D is possibly TRDD3 (6 bases). The V gene lost 5 bases and the J gene lost 6 bases, with 28 bases spanning the gap. From germline, CDR1 is TSWWSYY and CDR2 QGS. CDR3 length: 18 amino acids. CDR3 nucleotides: TGTGCTCTTGGGATTAAACGGGTCCTAAGGCCGGGGGAGTATAAACTCATCTTT. Residues: CALGIKRVLRPGEYKLIF.

Comment on this clone: The protein recorded in TCRdb matches a much larger clone and deviates from this DNA's translation at residue 16, suggesting a read error; the protein here is obtained by translating the DNA. The gene calls are TRDV1 and TRDJ1; D is perhaps TRDD3 (6 bases). V was cut by 4 bases and J by 3 bases, with 33 bases left in between. CDR1 is TSWWSYY and CDR2 is QGS in the germline V gene. This CDR3 region has 21 residues. Here the CDR3 DNA reads TGTGCTCTTGGGGGATACTCAGAGGGGCTCTCGTACTGGGCGTACCCCGATAAACTCATCTTT. Translated: CALGGYSEGLSYWAYPDKLIF.

Concerning this clone: A read error likely explains this, since a far larger clone differs by one base. The sample contains more than one DNA sequence encoding this CDR3. The gene calls are TRDV1 and TRDJ2; 8 positions agree with TRDD3. TCRdb gives no J gene; it was assigned here by matching the DNA to germline. Germline values: CDR1 TSWWSYY, CDR2 QGS. The CDR3 length is 29 residues. CDR3 protein: CALGELVSRSFPYRRYWGSALWLTAQLFF. DNA for the CDR3: TGTGCTCTTGGGGAACTAGTTTCGCGAAGTTTCCCCTATAGGAGGTACTGGGGGTCTGCTTTATGGTTGACAGCGCAACTCTTCTTT.

Comment on this clone: TCRdb's protein, taken from a much larger clone, differs from this DNA's translation at residue 11, likely owing to a read error; the protein displayed comes from the DNA. The chain uses TRDV1 and TRDJ1, with D possibly TRDD3 on 5 matching bases. V lost 2 bases and J 0 bases, leaving 25 bases between the germline ends. The V gene's germline CDR1 is TSWWSYY and CDR2 QGS. The CDR3 length is 20 residues. The CDR3 bases are TGTGCTCTTGGGGAAAGGCTCGGGGGGCCCTTGGGGCCTTACACCGATAAACTCATCTTT. The encoded protein is CALGERLGGPLGPYTDKLIF.

This clone was observed a few times. TCRdb attributes to this sequence the protein of a much larger clone, which differs from the DNA translation at residue 9; a read error is likely, and the protein displayed is translated from the DNA. The chain recombines TRDV3 with TRDJ1, with TRDD3 identical over 7 bases. Trimming at V came to 2 bases and at J to 2 bases, leaving 14 bases not matched to a gene. CDR1 is TVYSNPD and CDR2 is GDNSRS in the germline V gene (reference sequence). This CDR3 spans 16 amino acids. The CDR3 protein is CAFPGWGSKPTDKLIF. CDR3 sequence (DNA): TGTGCCTTTCCTGGCTGGGGGTCCAAGCCTACCGATAAACTCATCTTT.

This clone was recorded a few times. Here the J gene is TRDJ3 and the V gene is not called; the table's D call TRDD3 went unverified against the DNA. The CDR3 loop spans 14 amino acids. CDR3 residues: CSGGYAWDTRQMFF. DNA of the CDR3: TGCAGTGGGGGATACGCCTGGGACACCCGACAGATGTTTTTC.

In its sample, this clone is medium-sized. A far larger clone is one nucleotide away, so this likely arose from a read error. The same CDR3 can be traced to other DNA sequences in this sample. The gene calls are TRDV2 and TRDJ1; tentative D call: TRDD2 (6 bases). V was trimmed by 7 bases and J by 0 bases, leaving 17 bases between them. This CDR3 is built from 15 residues. Per germline, CDR1 GEAIGNYY and CDR2 EKD. The CDR3 sequence is CACPLLQMDTDKLIF. The CDR3, as DNA: TGTGCCTGCCCCCTCCTACAGATGGACACCGATAAACTCATCTTT.

This clone occurred a few times. The protein TCRdb gives is from a much larger clone and does not agree with this DNA's translation at residue 12, likely a read error; the protein shown here comes from the DNA. This chain uses TRDV1 with TRDJ1; D is uncertain. This CDR3 spans 21 amino acids. CDR1 and CDR2 (germline): TSWWSYY, QGS. V lost 2 bases and J lost 4, with 32 bases in between. In DNA form, the CDR3 reads TGTGCTCTTGGGGAAGGTCCCCTTTATCGACCCATACACCCGAAGTTCGATAAACTCATCTTT. It specifies CALGEGPLYRPIHPKFDKLIF.

Turning to this clone: The protein recorded in TCRdb matches a much larger clone and deviates from this DNA's translation at residue 3, suggesting a read error; the protein here is obtained by translating the DNA. The J gene is TRDJ1, the V gene TRDV1; TRDD3 is a possible D gene (7 bases). Germline CDR1 reads TSWWSYY; CDR2 reads QGS. CDR3 size: 24 residues. CDR3 amino acids: CARGEIPLLLVGDRRGLNTDKLIF. The CDR3 nucleotides are TGTGCTCGTGGGGAAATCCCACTCCTACTAGTGGGGGACCGCCGGGGTCTTAACACCGATAAACTCATCTTT.

This clone was seen a handful of times. A far larger clone is one base from this, pointing to a likely read error. Other DNA sequences in the sample encode the same CDR3. This sequence joins TRDV3 and TRDJ1, with 11 bases lining up with TRDD3. The CDR3 totals 18 residues. The junction had 19 bases not matched to a gene; V was cut back by 2 bases and J by 5 bases. Germline V gives CDR1 TVYSNPD, CDR2 GDNSRS (reference sequence). Here the CDR3 DNA reads TGTGCCTTTGTTCCTGGGGGATACCTTTACCGCTTCACTGATAAACTCATCTTT. It yields the protein CAFVPGGYLYRFTDKLIF.

This clone showed up just a few times. A read error is the likely source, as a far larger clone sits one nucleotide away. Other DNA sequences within the sample encode an identical CDR3. The genes are TRDV2 and TRDJ1; D might be TRDD3 (5 bases). V was cut by 1 base and J by 0 bases, with 11 bases left in between. CDR3 size: 15 residues. Germline loops: CDR1 GEAIGNYY, CDR2 EKD. The CDR3 DNA sequence: TGTGCCTGTGACACTGCTGGGCCTCACACCGATAAACTCATCTTT. Its protein product is CACDTAGPHTDKLIF.